A single T cell receptor (beta chain) is shown here with its context. The antigen remains unidentified. The sequenced fragment ends 3 residues before the CDR3 boundary, so the rest is inferred from the germline J gene. This entry is derived from a study of T cells in women clearing cervical HPV infection. Whole-study findings and limits: Cases carried less TRBV6-7 than controls: 0.11% versus 0.16%.

There are 14 residues in the CDR3. Germline CDR1 reads SGHNT; CDR2 reads YYREEE (reference sequence). The V segment lost 6 bases and the J segment 3 bases; nucleotides outside the gene matches: 7. Data came from immunoSEQ multiplex PCR; TCRdb stores just in-frame clones and leaves some out. Its table records roughly 30,000 clones. This receptor was taken from a woman aged 18-70 years with a cervical HPV16 infection that either progressed to CIN3+ or cleared (not recorded which). The specimen was blood buffy coat. J is TRBJ2-5 and V is TRBV5-4; 8 nucleotides line up with TRBD2. CDR3 DNA, as far as it was read: TGTGCCAGCACCCTACCGGGACTAGAAGAGACC. Encoded protein: CASTLPGLEET. The full CDR3 protein is CASTLPGLEETQYF.